Sequencing of this TCR beta chain was carried out in a study of blood T cell repertoires in COVID-19. About the research overall: From the United States, Italy and Spain came samples of acute and convalescent COVID-19. T cells, B-cell-depleted T cells, or PBMCs provided the cDNA or gDNA that served as material.

Seattle patient enrollment occurred during active infection, with longitudinal follow-up thereafter. The authors' processing: How many nucleated cells were present was estimated from reference gene primer amplification. Sequencing used immunoSEQ multiplex PCR; TCRdb keeps in-frame clones, though not all of them. V, J and clone size are taken as reported in that table, and D and trimming were inferred from the DNA itself. Among under 200,000 clones, 70% to 90% were seen once, and the ten largest hold approximately 11%. Germline V gene data show CDR1 as LGHNA and CDR2 as YSLEER. The CDR3 is 15 amino acids. V was clipped by 4 bases and J by 2 bases; unmatched bases: 8.

The sequence came from an older woman with COVID-19, enrolled during active disease. The rearrangement uses TRBV4-3 and TRBJ2-7, with 7 bases matching TRBD1. Input material: peripheral blood. CDR3 nucleotides: TGCGCCAGCAGCCCAGAAAGGACAGGCCCCTACGAGCAGTACTTC. Its translation: CASSPERTGPYEQYF.